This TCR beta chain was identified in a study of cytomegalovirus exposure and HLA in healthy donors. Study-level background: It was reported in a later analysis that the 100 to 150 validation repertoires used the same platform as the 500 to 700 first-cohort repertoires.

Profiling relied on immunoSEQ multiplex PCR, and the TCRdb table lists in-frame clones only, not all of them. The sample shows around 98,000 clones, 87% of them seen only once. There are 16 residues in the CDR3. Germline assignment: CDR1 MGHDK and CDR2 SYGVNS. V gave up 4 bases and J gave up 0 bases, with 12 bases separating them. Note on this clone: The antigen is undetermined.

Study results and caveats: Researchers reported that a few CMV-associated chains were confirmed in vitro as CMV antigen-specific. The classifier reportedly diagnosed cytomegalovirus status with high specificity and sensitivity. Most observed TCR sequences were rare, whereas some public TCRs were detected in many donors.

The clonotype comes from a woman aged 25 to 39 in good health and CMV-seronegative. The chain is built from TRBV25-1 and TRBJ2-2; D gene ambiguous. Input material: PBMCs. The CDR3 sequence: CASSAYRAANTGELFF. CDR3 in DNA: TGTGCCAGCAGTGCCTACAGAGCTGCGAACACCGGGGAGCTGTTTTTT.